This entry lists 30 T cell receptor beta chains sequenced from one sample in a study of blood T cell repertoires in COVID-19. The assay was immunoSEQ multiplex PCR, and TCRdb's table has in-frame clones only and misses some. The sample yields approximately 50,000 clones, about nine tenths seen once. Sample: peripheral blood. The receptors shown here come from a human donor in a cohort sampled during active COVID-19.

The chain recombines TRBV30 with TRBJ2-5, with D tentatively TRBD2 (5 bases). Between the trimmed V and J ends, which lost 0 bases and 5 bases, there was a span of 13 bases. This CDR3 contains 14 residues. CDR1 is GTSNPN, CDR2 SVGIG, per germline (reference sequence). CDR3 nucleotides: TGTGCCTGGAGTGTACGCGGGCTGGGGGAGACCCAGTACTTC. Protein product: CAWSVRGLGETQYF.

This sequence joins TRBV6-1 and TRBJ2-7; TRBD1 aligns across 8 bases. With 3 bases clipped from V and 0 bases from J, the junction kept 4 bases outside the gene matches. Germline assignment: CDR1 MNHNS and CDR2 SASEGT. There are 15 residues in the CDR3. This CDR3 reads CASSDRTGSSYEQYF. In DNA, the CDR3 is TGTGCCAGCAGTGACCGGACAGGGAGCTCCTACGAGCAGTACTTC.

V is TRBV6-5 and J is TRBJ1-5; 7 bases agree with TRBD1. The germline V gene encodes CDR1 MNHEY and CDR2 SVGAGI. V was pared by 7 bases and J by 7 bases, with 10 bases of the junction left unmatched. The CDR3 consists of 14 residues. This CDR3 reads CASTRTGWGQPQHF. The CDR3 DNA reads TGTGCCAGCACCCGGACAGGTTGGGGACAGCCCCAGCATTTT.

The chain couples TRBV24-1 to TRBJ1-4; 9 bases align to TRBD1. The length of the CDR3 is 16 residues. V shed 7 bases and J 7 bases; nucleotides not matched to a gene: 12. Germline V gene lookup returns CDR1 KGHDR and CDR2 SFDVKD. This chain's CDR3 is CATSRDREVVGEKLFF. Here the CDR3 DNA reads TGTGCCACCAGCCGGGACAGGGAAGTAGTGGGTGAAAAACTGTTTTTT.

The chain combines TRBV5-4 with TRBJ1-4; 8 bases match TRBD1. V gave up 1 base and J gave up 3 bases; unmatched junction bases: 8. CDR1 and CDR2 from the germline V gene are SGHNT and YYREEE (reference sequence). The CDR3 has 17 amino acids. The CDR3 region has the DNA TGTGCCAGCAGCTTGTTTACAGGGGGTTCGGCTAATGAAAAACTGTTTTTT. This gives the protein CASSLFTGGSANEKLFF. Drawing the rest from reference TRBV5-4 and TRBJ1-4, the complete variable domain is ETGVTQSPTHLIKTRGQQVTLRCSSQSGHNTVSWYQQALGQGPQFIFQYYREEENGRGNFPPRFSGLQFPNYSSELNVNALELDDSALYLCASSLFTGGSANEKLFFGSGTQLSVL.

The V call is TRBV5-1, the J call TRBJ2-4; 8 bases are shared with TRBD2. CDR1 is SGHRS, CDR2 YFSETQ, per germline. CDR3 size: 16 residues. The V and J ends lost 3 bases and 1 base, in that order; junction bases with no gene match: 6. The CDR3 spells CASSSTTSVAKNIQYF. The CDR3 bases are TGCGCCAGCAGCTCAACGACTAGCGTGGCCAAAAACATTCAGTACTTC.

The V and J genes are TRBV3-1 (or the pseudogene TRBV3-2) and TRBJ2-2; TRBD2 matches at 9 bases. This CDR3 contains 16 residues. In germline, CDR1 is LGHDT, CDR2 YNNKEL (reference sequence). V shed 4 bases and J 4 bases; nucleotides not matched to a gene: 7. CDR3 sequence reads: CASSPKGLAPTGELFF. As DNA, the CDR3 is TGTGCCAGCAGCCCAAAGGGACTAGCCCCCACCGGGGAGCTGTTTTTT.

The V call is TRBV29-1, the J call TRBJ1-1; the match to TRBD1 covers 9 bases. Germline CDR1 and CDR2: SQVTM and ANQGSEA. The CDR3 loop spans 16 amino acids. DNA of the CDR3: TGCAGTTACCCCGGGACAGGGACCCTTTTCACCACTGAAGCTTTCTTT. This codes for CSYPGTGTLFTTEAFF.

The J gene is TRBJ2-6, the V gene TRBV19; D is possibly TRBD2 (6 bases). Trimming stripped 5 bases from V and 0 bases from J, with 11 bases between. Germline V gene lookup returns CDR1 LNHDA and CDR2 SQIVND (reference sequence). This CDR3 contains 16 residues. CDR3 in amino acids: CASSGGSYSGANVLTF. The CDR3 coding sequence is TGTGCCAGTAGTGGGGGGTCCTACTCTGGGGCCAACGTCCTGACTTTC.

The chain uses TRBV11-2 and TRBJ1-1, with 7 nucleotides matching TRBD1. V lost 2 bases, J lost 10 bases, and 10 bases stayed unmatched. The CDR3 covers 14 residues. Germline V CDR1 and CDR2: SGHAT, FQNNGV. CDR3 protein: CASSLSGGGGGAFF. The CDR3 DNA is TGTGCCAGCAGCTTAAGCGGAGGGGGCGGTGGAGCTTTCTTT.

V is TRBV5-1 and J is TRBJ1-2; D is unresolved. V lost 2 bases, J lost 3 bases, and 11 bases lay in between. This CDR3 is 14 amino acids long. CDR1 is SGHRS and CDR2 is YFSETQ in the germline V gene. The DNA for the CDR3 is TGCGCCAGCAGCTTAGCCCCGGTAGACTATGGCTACACCTTC. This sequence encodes CASSLAPVDYGYTF. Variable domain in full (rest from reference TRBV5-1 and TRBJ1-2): KAGVTQTPRYLIKTRGQQVTLSCSPISGHRSVSWYQQTPGQGLQFLFEYFSETQRNKGNFPGRFSGRQFSNSRSEMNVSTLELGDSALYLCASSLAPVDYGYTFGSGTRLTVV.

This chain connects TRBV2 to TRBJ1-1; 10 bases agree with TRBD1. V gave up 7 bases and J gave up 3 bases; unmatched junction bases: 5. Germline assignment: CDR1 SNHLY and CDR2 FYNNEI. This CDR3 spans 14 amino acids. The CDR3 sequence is CASTGGTGDTEAFF. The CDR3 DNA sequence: TGTGCCAGCACCGGGGGGACAGGGGACACTGAAGCTTTCTTT.

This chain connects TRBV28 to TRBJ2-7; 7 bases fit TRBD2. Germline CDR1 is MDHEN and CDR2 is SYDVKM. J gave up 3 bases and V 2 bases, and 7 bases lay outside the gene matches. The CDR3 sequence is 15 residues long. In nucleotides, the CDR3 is TGTGCCAGCAGTTTACTGGCTAGCGGAGACTACGAGCAGTACTTC. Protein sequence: CASSLLASGDYEQYF. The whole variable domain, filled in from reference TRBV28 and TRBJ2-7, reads DVKVTQSSRYLVKRTGEKVFLECVQDMDHENMFWYRQDPGLGLRLIYFSYDVKMKEKGDIPEGYSVSREKKERFSLILESASTNQTSMYLCASSLLASGDYEQYFGPGTRLTVT.

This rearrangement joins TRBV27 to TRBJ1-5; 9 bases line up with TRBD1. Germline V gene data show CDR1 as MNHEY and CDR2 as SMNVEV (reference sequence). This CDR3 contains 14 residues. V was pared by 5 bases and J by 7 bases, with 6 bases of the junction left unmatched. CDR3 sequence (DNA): TGTGCCAGCAGTCGGGGACAGGGAGGACAGCCCCAGCATTTT. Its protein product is CASSRGQGGQPQHF.

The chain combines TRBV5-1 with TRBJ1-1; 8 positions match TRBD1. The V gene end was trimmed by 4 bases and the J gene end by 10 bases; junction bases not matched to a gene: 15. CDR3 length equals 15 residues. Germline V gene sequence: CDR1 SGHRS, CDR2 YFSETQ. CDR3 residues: CASSLYPGQESPAFF. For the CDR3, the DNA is TGCGCCAGCAGCCTGTATCCGGGACAGGAATCGCCAGCTTTCTTT. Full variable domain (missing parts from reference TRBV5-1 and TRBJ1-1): KAGVTQTPRYLIKTRGQQVTLSCSPISGHRSVSWYQQTPGQGLQFLFEYFSETQRNKGNFPGRFSGRQFSNSRSEMNVSTLELGDSALYLCASSLYPGQESPAFFGQGTRLTVV.

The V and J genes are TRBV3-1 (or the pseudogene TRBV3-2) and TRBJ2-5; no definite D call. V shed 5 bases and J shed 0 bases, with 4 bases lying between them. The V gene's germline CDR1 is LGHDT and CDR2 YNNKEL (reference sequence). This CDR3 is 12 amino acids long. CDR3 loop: CASSSYQETQYF. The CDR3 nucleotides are TGTGCCAGCAGCTCGTACCAAGAGACCCAGTACTTC.

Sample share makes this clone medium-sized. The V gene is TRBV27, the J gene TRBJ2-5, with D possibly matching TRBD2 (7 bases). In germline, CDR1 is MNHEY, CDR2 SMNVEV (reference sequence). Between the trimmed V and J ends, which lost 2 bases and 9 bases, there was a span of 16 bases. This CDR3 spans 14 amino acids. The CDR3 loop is CASSLAGAPTAQYF. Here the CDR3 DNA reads TGTGCCAGCAGTTTAGCGGGGGCCCCCACGGCCCAGTACTTC.

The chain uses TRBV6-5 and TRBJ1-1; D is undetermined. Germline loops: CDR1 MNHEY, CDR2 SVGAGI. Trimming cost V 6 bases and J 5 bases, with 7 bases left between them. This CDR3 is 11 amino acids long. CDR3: CASRGRTEAFF. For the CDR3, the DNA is TGTGCCAGCAGAGGGAGAACTGAAGCTTTCTTT.

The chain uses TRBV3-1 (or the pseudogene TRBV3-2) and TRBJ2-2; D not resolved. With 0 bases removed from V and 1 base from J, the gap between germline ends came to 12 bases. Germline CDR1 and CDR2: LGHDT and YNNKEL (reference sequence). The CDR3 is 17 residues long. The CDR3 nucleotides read TGTGCCAGCAGCCAAGAGGTGTGGGCTTTGAACACCGGGGAGCTGTTTTTT. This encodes CASSQEVWALNTGELFF.

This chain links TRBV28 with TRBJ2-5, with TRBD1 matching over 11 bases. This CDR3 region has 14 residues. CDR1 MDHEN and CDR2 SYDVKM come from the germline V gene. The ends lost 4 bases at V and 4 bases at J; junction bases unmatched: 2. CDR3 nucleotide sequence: TGTGCCAGCAGTTCGGACAGGGGGCGAGAGACCCAGTACTTC. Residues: CASSSDRGRETQYF.

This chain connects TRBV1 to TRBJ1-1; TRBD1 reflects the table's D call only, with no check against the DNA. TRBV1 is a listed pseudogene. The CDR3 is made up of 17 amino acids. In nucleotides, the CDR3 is TGCACCAGCAGCCAAGACCCCCCGGACAGGCTTAACACTGAAGCTTTCTTT. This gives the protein CTSSQDPPDRLNTEAFF.

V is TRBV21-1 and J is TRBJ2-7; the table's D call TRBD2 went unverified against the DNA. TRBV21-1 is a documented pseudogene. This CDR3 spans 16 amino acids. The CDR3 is CASRWTIGRNSYEQYV. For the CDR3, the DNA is TGTGCCAGCAGATGGACCATCGGGAGGAACTCCTACGAGCAGTACGTC.

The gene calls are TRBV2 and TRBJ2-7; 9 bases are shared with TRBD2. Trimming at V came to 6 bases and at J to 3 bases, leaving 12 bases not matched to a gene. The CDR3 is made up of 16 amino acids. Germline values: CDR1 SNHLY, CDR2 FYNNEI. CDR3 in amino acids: CASSLSRLAEDYEQYF. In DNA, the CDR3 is TGTGCCAGCAGCCTCTCCCGACTAGCGGAGGACTACGAGCAGTACTTC.

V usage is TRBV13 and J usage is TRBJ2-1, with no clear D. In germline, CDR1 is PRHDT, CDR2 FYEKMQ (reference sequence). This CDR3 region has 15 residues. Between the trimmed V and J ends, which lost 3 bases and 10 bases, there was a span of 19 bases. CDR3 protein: CASSFRSSRYREQFF. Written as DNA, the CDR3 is TGTGCCAGCAGCTTCAGGTCTTCCCGCTACCGGGAGCAGTTCTTC.

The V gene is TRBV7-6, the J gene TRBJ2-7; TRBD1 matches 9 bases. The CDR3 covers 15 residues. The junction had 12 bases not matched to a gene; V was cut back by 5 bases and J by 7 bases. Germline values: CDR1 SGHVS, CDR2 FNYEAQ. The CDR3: CASSKQGQGYTEQYF. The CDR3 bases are TGTGCCAGCAGCAAACAGGGACAGGGATACACAGAGCAGTACTTC.

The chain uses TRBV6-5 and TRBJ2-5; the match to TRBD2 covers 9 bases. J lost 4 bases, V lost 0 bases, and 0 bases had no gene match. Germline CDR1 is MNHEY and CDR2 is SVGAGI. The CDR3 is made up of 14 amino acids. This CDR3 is CASSYSSGRETQYF. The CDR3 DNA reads TGTGCCAGCAGTTACTCTAGCGGGAGAGAGACCCAGTACTTC.

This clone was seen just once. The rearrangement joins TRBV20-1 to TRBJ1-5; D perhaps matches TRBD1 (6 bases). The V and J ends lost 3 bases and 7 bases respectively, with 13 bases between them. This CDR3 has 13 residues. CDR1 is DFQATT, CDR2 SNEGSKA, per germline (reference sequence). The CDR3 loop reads CSASQGSQQPQHF. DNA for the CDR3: TGCAGTGCTAGTCAGGGGAGCCAACAGCCCCAGCATTTT.

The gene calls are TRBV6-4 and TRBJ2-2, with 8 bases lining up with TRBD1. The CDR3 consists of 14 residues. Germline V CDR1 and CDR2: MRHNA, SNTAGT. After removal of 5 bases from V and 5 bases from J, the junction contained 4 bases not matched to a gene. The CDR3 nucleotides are TGTGCCAGCAGTCGGGACAGGTCGACCGGGGAGCTGTTTTTT. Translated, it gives CASSRDRSTGELFF.

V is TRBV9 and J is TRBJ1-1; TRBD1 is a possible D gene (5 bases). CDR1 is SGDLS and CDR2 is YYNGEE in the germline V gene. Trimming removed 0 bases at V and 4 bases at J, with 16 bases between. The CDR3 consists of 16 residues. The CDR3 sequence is CASSVGEGLRGTEAFF. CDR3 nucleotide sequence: TGTGCCAGCAGCGTAGGTGAGGGACTAAGGGGCACTGAAGCTTTCTTT.

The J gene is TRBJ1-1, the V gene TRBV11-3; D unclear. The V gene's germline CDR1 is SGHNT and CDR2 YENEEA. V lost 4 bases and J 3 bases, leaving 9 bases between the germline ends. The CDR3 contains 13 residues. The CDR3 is CASSSLKYTEAFF. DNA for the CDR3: TGTGCCAGCAGCTCACTCAAGTACACTGAAGCTTTCTTT.